The 10 T cell receptor beta chains in this list originate from one sample, sequenced in a study of Ad26.COV2.S vaccination and SARS-CoV-2 variants. Treatment meaning: around 19 received Ad26.COV2.S at low or high dose, single or two shots; about 5 received placebo; per-sample allocation not given. On day 63 after the first injection, vaccine and placebo recipients gave samples. Assay used: immunoSEQ multiplex PCR; TCRdb lists only in-frame clones, some missing. Of about 350,000 clones in the sample, 80% to 90% are singletons; the top ten hold 3.3%. Specimen: peripheral blood, collected in a trial of Ad26.COV2.S vaccine versus placebo. These receptors were obtained from a person aged 18-60 years who received the Ad26.COV2.S COVID-19 vaccine or a placebo.

The chain uses TRBV25-1 and TRBJ1-2; no clear D. This CDR3 spans 14 amino acids. Germline V gene sequence: CDR1 MGHDK, CDR2 SYGVNS. Trimming took 4 bases from V and 4 from J, leaving 13 bases between them. Here the CDR3 reads CASSGEGRVYGYTF. The CDR3 nucleotides read TGTGCCAGCAGTGGTGAAGGCCGGGTCTATGGCTACACCTTC.

This rearrangement joins TRBV30 to TRBJ1-4; the match to TRBD1 covers 9 bases. From germline, CDR1 is GTSNPN and CDR2 SVGIG (reference sequence). Losses at the gene ends were 2 bases for V and 8 bases for J; bases not matched to a gene: 9. The CDR3 is made up of 15 amino acids. CDR3 nucleotide sequence: TGTGCCTGGAGTCAACAGGGGGCGCGGAGGGAAAAACTGTTTTTT. Encoded protein: CAWSQQGARREKLFF.

The chain is built from TRBV28 and TRBJ1-2, with D perhaps matching TRBD1 (5 bases). V was trimmed by 3 bases and J by 8 bases, leaving 19 bases between them. There are 15 residues in the CDR3. CDR1 MDHEN and CDR2 SYDVKM come from the germline V gene. The CDR3 spells CASSLAGRRTLGYTF. The CDR3 region has the DNA TGTGCCAGCAGTTTGGCGGGACGGCGGACGTTGGGCTACACCTTC.

Points on this clone: The sample carries other DNA sequences with the same CDR3. The chain couples TRBV9 to TRBJ1-1; 7 bases are a match to TRBD1. Germline V gives CDR1 SGDLS, CDR2 YYNGEE. V shed 2 bases and J 3 bases; nucleotides not matched to a gene: 4. The CDR3 sequence is 14 residues long. CDR3 sequence (DNA): TGTGCCAGCAGCGTGGGCCAGGGGGACACTGAAGCTTTCTTT. This encodes CASSVGQGDTEAFF.

The chain carries TRBV25-1 and TRBJ2-2, with D tentatively TRBD2 (5 bases). CDR3 length equals 14 residues. Germline V lookup: CDR1 MGHDK, CDR2 SYGVNS. Trimming shortened V by 2 bases and J by 6 bases, and 10 bases separated the two germline ends. The CDR3, as DNA: TGTGCCAGCAGTGAACTAGCCGCCGCCGGGGAGCTGTTTTTT. Its protein product is CASSELAAAGELFF.

The V gene is TRBV6-1, the J gene TRBJ1-2, with 7 bases matching TRBD1. The V gene's germline CDR1 is MNHNS and CDR2 SASEGT. The V segment lost 3 bases and the J segment 6 bases; nucleotides outside the gene matches: 1. The CDR3 extends over 12 amino acids. CDR3 DNA sequence: TGTGCCAGCAGTGAGAGGGGGCATGGCTACACCTTC. Translated, it gives CASSERGHGYTF.

The chain recombines TRBV27 with TRBJ2-1, with D uncertain. Per the germline V gene, CDR1 is MNHEY and CDR2 is SMNVEV (reference sequence). This CDR3 is 18 amino acids long. V was pared by 3 bases and J by 7 bases, with 25 bases between. The CDR3 loop is CASSFNQGLSRRGNEQFF. DNA for the CDR3: TGTGCCAGCAGTTTTAATCAAGGTCTCTCGCGGAGAGGAAATGAGCAGTTCTTC.

The chain couples TRBV9 to TRBJ1-3, with D unresolved. V lost 4 bases to trimming and J lost 0 bases, with 14 bases between them. The CDR3 extends over 16 amino acids. CDR1 SGDLS and CDR2 YYNGEE come from the germline V gene. The CDR3 DNA follows: TGTGCCAGCAGCCCAACGGACGGGAACTCTGGAAACACCATATATTTT. It specifies CASSPTDGNSGNTIYF.

The chain couples TRBV4-1 to TRBJ1-1; D is perhaps TRBD1 (6 bases). V dropped 3 bases and J dropped 0 bases, with 11 bases sitting between them. Germline V CDR1 and CDR2: MGHRA, YSYEKL. The CDR3 length is 15 residues. The CDR3 nucleotides read TGCGCCAGCAGCCAGGCAGGGGCCTTGAACACTGAAGCTTTCTTT. This codes for CASSQAGALNTEAFF.

V usage is TRBV29-1 and J usage is TRBJ1-1; no definite D call. This CDR3 has 13 residues. Germline V gene sequence: CDR1 SQVTM, CDR2 ANQGSEA. V was pared by 4 bases and J by 0 bases, with 9 bases between. The CDR3 loop is CSVGRPLNTEAFF. In nucleotides, the CDR3 is TGCAGCGTTGGGAGGCCCTTGAACACTGAAGCTTTCTTT.